This entry concerns a single T cell receptor beta chain. Followed over time, Seattle patients had been enrolled while infection was active. In the original processing: By means of reference gene primer amplification, nucleated cell counts were estimated. Measured with immunoSEQ multiplex PCR; TCRdb has only the in-frame clones, and not every one. V and J calls plus clone size are reproduced from that table; the DNA served to infer D and trimming. The repertoire consists of more than 300,000 clones, with more than 70% occurring once and the leading ten covering around 9.3%. This entry comes from a study of blood T cell repertoires in COVID-19. Study information: Acute and convalescent COVID-19 samples came from the United States, Italy and Spain. In each case, the material was cDNA or gDNA derived from T cells, B-cell-depleted T cells, or PBMCs.

Germline trimming cut 7 bases from V and 4 bases from J; bases unmatched to any gene: 5. The germline CDR1 and CDR2 sequences are MNHEY and SVGAGI. The CDR3 has 14 amino acids. The chain recombines TRBV6-5 with TRBJ2-7; 12 positions match TRBD2. The sequence was obtained from a woman in her twenties or thirties with COVID-19, enrolled during active disease. The sequencing input was peripheral blood. As DNA, the CDR3 is TGTGCCAGCACCGTGACTAGCGGGAGTTACGAGCAGTACTTC. Amino acid sequence: CASTVTSGSYEQYF.